The 25 T cell receptor beta chains reported below all come from one sample, sequenced in a study of OX40 agonist ivuxolimab in advanced cancers. Assay: immunoSEQ multiplex PCR; the TCRdb copy retains only in-frame clones and omits some. Here the sample spans about 78,000 clones, around 91% being singletons. The specimen comprised CD4+ or CD8+ T cells sorted from blood, sampled in a trial of the OX40 agonist ivuxolimab. These receptors were collected from an adult with an advanced solid tumor such as melanoma, head and neck, liver or kidney cancer.

The chain joins TRBV6-5 to TRBJ2-1; D remains ambiguous. CDR1 and CDR2 from the germline V gene are MNHEY and SVGAGI. This CDR3 is built from 14 residues. The germline V and J ends were trimmed by 4 bases and 0 bases, with 7 bases remaining between them. As DNA, the CDR3 is TGTGCCAGCAGTTCACTAAGCTCCTACAATGAGCAGTTCTTC. Amino acid sequence: CASSSLSSYNEQFF.

This clone was counted once. The gene calls are TRBV5-4 and TRBJ2-1, with unresolved D. This CDR3 is built from 14 residues. Germline loops: CDR1 SGHNT, CDR2 YYREEE (reference sequence). V lost 1 base to trimming and J lost 8 bases, with 13 bases between them. CDR3 sequence reads: CASSLIRETHEQFF. The CDR3, as DNA: TGTGCCAGCAGCTTGATAAGGGAAACCCATGAGCAGTTCTTC.

The chain is built from TRBV5-1 and TRBJ1-1; D gene unclear. Germline V CDR1 and CDR2: SGHRS, YFSETQ. V lost 0 bases to trimming and J lost 5 bases, with 11 bases between them. The CDR3 is 14 residues long. In DNA, the CDR3 is TGCGCCAGCAGCTTGGGGGGTCGGTATACTGAAGCTTTCTTT. Encoded protein: CASSLGGRYTEAFF.

This chain uses TRBV5-1 with TRBJ1-3; 7 bases are a match to TRBD1. This CDR3 is built from 17 residues. Germline assignment: CDR1 SGHRS and CDR2 YFSETQ. V lost 2 bases to trimming and J lost 0 bases; unmatched junction nucleotides: 8. CDR3 amino acids: CASSFNLDRTSGNTIYF. In DNA, the CDR3 is TGCGCCAGCAGCTTTAATCTGGACAGGACCTCTGGAAACACCATATATTTT.

The chain carries TRBV6-6 and TRBJ2-1; D ambiguous. This CDR3 comprises 14 residues. V shed 4 bases and J shed 5 bases, with 12 bases lying between them. Germline V gene sequence: CDR1 MNHNY, CDR2 SVGAGI (reference sequence). The CDR3 spells CASSSHTGDNEQFF. The CDR3 DNA is TGTGCCAGCAGTTCCCACACTGGAGACAATGAGCAGTTCTTC.

This clone was seen a single time. The chain uses TRBV19 and TRBJ2-1; D unclear. The ends were cut back, 5 bases at V and 0 bases at J, with 14 bases in the middle. CDR1 is LNHDA and CDR2 is SQIVND in the germline V gene (reference sequence). There are 16 residues in the CDR3. This CDR3 is CASSRQAESSYNEQFF. The CDR3 nucleotides are TGTGCCAGTAGTCGCCAGGCGGAGAGCTCCTACAATGAGCAGTTCTTC.

This clone is a singleton in its sample. V is TRBV5-1 and J is TRBJ2-2; 8 nucleotides line up with TRBD1. The CDR3 consists of 14 residues. The germline gives CDR1 SGHRS, CDR2 YFSETQ. Unmatched junction bases numbered 6, after V lost 7 bases and J lost 4 bases. DNA for the CDR3: TGCGCCAGCGAGCCGGGACAGGCCACCGGGGAGCTGTTTTTT. Translated: CASEPGQATGELFF.

Remarks on this clone: A read error may account for a junction end that differs from germline. J is TRBJ2-1 and V is TRBV6-4, with a possible D match to TRBD2 (5 bases). The CDR3 runs 18 residues. Germline V lookup: CDR1 MRHNA, CDR2 SNTAGT. The CDR3 sequence: CASSSFLVQSGSSNEQFF. The CDR3 DNA follows: TGTGCCAGCAGTTCCTTCCTTGTCCAAAGCGGATCCTCCAATGAGCAGTTCTTC.

The sample holds one count of this clone. In DNA form, the CDR3 reads TGTGCCAGCGGGGATGGAAAGACCCAGTACTTC. This gives the protein CASGDGKTQYF. The gene calls are TRBV19 and TRBJ2-5; perhaps TRBD2 as D (5 bases). This CDR3 contains 11 residues. V was shortened by 9 bases and J by 6 bases, with 11 bases between the two germline ends. Germline V gene sequence: CDR1 LNHDA, CDR2 SQIVND (reference sequence). Supplemented by reference TRBV19 and TRBJ2-5, the full variable domain reads DGGITQSPKYLFRKEGQNVTLSCEQNLNHDAMYWYRQDPGQGLRLIYYSQIVNDFQKGDIAEGYSVSREKKESFPLTVTSAQKNPTAFYLCASGDGKTQYFGPGTRLLVL.

This clone was seen once. The chain joins TRBV6-4 to TRBJ2-2; 7 bases fit TRBD1. The CDR3 contains 15 residues. V gave up 4 bases and J gave up 7 bases; unmatched junction bases: 9. Germline V gene lookup returns CDR1 MRHNA and CDR2 SNTAGT. CDR3 nucleotide sequence: TGTGCCAGCAGTGTCGACAGGGTTGGCCTCGGGGAGCTGTTTTTT. This encodes CASSVDRVGLGELFF.

The chain employs TRBV28 and TRBJ2-5, with TRBD2 matching over 13 bases. The CDR3 runs 16 residues. CDR1 is MDHEN, CDR2 SYDVKM, per germline. Trimming removed 4 bases from V and 5 bases from J; junction bases left unmatched: 7. The CDR3 nucleotides read TGTGCCAGCAGTTCCACTGGACTAGCGGGAGTTGAGACCCAGTACTTC. Translation: CASSSTGLAGVETQYF.

The chain employs TRBV5-8 and TRBJ1-1, with D hard to call. Trimming stripped 7 bases from V and 1 base from J, with 11 bases between. This CDR3 has 13 residues. Per the germline V gene, CDR1 is SGHTS and CDR2 is YDEGEE. In DNA form, the CDR3 reads TGTGCCAGCGGCCTCGGGTGGAACACTGAAGCTTTCTTT. This gives the protein CASGLGWNTEAFF.

The chain couples TRBV18 to TRBJ2-6, with TRBD1 identical over 8 bases. Germline V gene data show CDR1 as KGHSH and CDR2 as LQKENI. There are 19 residues in the CDR3. Trimming removed 3 bases from V and 2 bases from J; junction bases left unmatched: 12. The CDR3 loop reads CASSPSLGRGQTGANVLTF. The CDR3 nucleotides are TGTGCCAGCTCACCCTCTCTCGGCAGGGGGCAAACTGGGGCCAACGTCCTGACTTTC.

The V gene is TRBV18, the J gene TRBJ2-5; D ambiguous. Germline CDR1 KGHSH, CDR2 LQKENI. CDR3 length: 13 amino acids. The ends were cut back, 5 bases at V and 4 bases at J, with 11 bases in the middle. This chain's CDR3 is CASSWVVAETQYF. The CDR3 bases are TGTGCCAGCTCATGGGTGGTGGCAGAGACCCAGTACTTC.

This chain uses TRBV20-1 with TRBJ1-2; no clear D. The CDR3 is 11 amino acids. With 7 bases removed from V and 4 bases from J, the gap between germline ends came to 10 bases. Germline V lookup: CDR1 DFQATT, CDR2 SNEGSKA (reference sequence). The CDR3 protein is CSVWALYGYTF. DNA of the CDR3: TGCAGTGTTTGGGCCCTCTATGGCTACACCTTC.

This clone came up once. The rearrangement uses TRBV30 and TRBJ1-2; D remains ambiguous. The length of the CDR3 is 11 residues. Germline CDR1 and CDR2: GTSNPN and SVGIG (reference sequence). V was pared by 4 bases and J by 4 bases, with 7 bases between. The CDR3 here is CAWKRGYGYTF. DNA of the CDR3: TGTGCCTGGAAGCGGGGCTATGGCTACACCTTC.

This chain links TRBV30 with TRBJ2-7; 9 bases agree with TRBD1. Germline V CDR1 and CDR2: GTSNPN, SVGIG (reference sequence). The CDR3 consists of 16 residues. With V trimmed by 3 bases and J by 3 bases, 12 bases remained unmatched. CDR3 protein: CAWRGGLGTGIYEQYF. In DNA form, the CDR3 reads TGTGCCTGGAGAGGGGGTTTAGGGACAGGGATCTACGAGCAGTACTTC.

The V gene is TRBV5-6, the J gene TRBJ1-1, with D hard to call. The CDR3 is 13 amino acids. Between the trimmed V and J ends, which lost 0 bases and 0 bases, there was a span of 3 bases. CDR1 is SGHDT, CDR2 YYEEEE, per germline. The CDR3 loop reads CASSLGLNTEAFF. CDR3 sequence (DNA): TGTGCCAGCAGCTTGGGCTTGAACACTGAAGCTTTCTTT.

V gene TRBV11-2 combines with J gene TRBJ2-7; D unclear. Germline V lookup: CDR1 SGHAT, CDR2 FQNNGV. The CDR3 extends over 14 amino acids. V was pared by 6 bases and J by 3 bases, with 15 bases between. CDR3 in DNA: TGTGCCAGCAGTCCCCCGGGCCTCTACTACGAGCAGTACTTC. This translates into CASSPPGLYYEQYF.

The chain is built from TRBV29-1 and TRBJ2-6, with D maybe TRBD1 (6 bases). The V gene's germline CDR1 is SQVTM and CDR2 ANQGSEA. The V end was cut by 6 bases, the J end by 0 bases, with 9 bases between. CDR3 length: 14 residues. This CDR3 reads CSVGTISGANVLTF. The CDR3 nucleotides are TGCAGCGTCGGGACAATCTCTGGGGCCAACGTCCTGACTTTC. The whole variable domain, filled in from reference TRBV29-1 and TRBJ2-6, reads SAVISQKPSRDICQRGTSLTIQCQVDSQVTMMFWYRQQPGQSLTLIATANQGSEATYESGFVIDKFPISRPNLTFSTLTVSNMSPEDSSIYLCSVGTISGANVLTFGAGSRLTVL.

The genes are TRBV7-8 and TRBJ1-1; D call uncertain. Trimming took 0 bases from V and 5 from J, leaving 7 bases between them. The CDR3 consists of 13 residues. Germline CDR1 reads SGHVS; CDR2 reads FQNEAQ. CDR3 protein: CASSLAQGTEAFF. The CDR3 DNA reads TGTGCCAGCAGCTTAGCTCAAGGAACTGAAGCTTTCTTT. Drawing the rest from reference TRBV7-8 and TRBJ1-1, the complete variable domain is GAGVSQSPRYKVAKRGQDVALRCDPISGHVSLFWYQQALGQGPEFLTYFQNEAQLDKSGLPSDRFFAERPEGSVSTLKIQRTQQEDSAVYLCASSLAQGTEAFFGQGTRLTVV.

The chain links TRBV12-1 to TRBJ2-1; the table calls TRBD2, which could not be checked here. TRBV12-1 corresponds to a pseudogene. This CDR3 region has 16 residues. CDR3 region: CASSSLGGLAKNEQFF. The CDR3 nucleotides are TGTGCCAGCAGCTCCCTCGGGGGACTAGCGAAGAATGAGCAGTTCTTC.

The chain combines TRBV4-1 with TRBJ2-3, with D tentatively TRBD1 (8 bases). Trimming stripped 2 bases from V and 3 bases from J, with 15 bases between. The length of the CDR3 is 16 residues. Germline V CDR1 and CDR2: MGHRA, YSYEKL. The CDR3 loop is CASSQRDRGGTDTQYF. The CDR3 region has the DNA TGCGCCAGCAGCCAACGTGACAGGGGAGGGACAGATACGCAGTATTTT.

The genes are TRBV5-7 and TRBJ1-5, with TRBD1 matching 7 bases. TRBV5-7 has ORF status, its function being uncertain. The trim removed 3 bases at V and 9 bases at J, leaving 9 bases unmatched. The CDR3 is made up of 14 amino acids. The CDR3 DNA reads TGTGCCAGCAGCTCACCGGGACAGTCAATGCCCCAGCATTTT. It encodes CASSSPGQSMPQHF.

The V and J genes are TRBV29-1 and TRBJ2-2, with 11 bases that match TRBD2. Trimming removed 6 bases from V and 6 bases from J; junction bases left unmatched: 9. The CDR3 is 15 residues long. The germline CDR1 and CDR2 sequences are SQVTM and ANQGSEA. CDR3 in amino acids: CSVGSGRDRSGELFF. In DNA form, the CDR3 reads TGCAGCGTGGGTAGCGGGAGGGATCGGTCCGGGGAGCTGTTTTTT.